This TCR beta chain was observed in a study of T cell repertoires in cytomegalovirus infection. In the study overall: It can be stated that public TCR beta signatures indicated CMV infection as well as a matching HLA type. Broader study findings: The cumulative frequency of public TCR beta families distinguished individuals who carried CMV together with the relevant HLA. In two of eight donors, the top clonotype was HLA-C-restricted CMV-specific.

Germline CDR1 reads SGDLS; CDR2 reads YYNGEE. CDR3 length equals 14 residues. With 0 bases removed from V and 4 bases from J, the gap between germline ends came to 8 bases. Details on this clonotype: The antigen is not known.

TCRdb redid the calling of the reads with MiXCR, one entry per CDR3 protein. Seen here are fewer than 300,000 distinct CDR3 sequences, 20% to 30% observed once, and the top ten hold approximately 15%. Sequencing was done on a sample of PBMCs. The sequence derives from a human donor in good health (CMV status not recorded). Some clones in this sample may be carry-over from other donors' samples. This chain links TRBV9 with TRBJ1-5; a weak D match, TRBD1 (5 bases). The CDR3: CASSVGSGNQPQHF. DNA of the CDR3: TGTGCCAGCAGCGTAGGGTCAGGGAATCAGCCCCAGCATTTT.